This TCR beta chain was found in a study of early T cells in non-severe SARS-CoV-2 infection (dated by TCRdb to 2020 to 2023). Regarding the research as a whole: Because TCR sequencing relied on bulk RNA taken from unsorted whole blood, pairing of alpha and beta chains was not possible.

Regarding this clonotype: It has no known antigen specificity. Within one base of it there is no much larger clone, and no base qualities were kept.

Libraries came from 5' RACE. Sequencing instrument: NextSeq 500. The TCR library protocol attached unique molecular identifiers to individual cDNA molecules to correct for sequencing error and PCR bias. Sequencing covered both TCR alpha and beta chains, and within each sample the abundances of alpha and beta sequences were tightly co-correlated. In the authors' own workflow: Decombinator V4 was used to annotate the V gene, J gene and CDR3 of the TCR sequences. TCRs were defined as expanded if a significant change between any two time points was detected under a Poisson model with p below 0.0001. TCR abundances were normalised to the total number of TCRs sequenced per sample and were expressed as counts per million. TRAV1-2 paired with TRAJ12, TRAJ20 or TRAJ33 defined MAIT TCRs, while TRAV10 paired with TRAJ18 defined iNKT TCRs. VDJdb, accessed 1 November 2021, was searched for CMV, EBV and SARS-CoV-2 annotated TCRs, excluding TCRs annotated for multiple antigens. TCRdb handled the public reads itself, with Q25 trimming in fastp and clone calling in MiXCR, and kept productive beta chains. A single entry per CDR3 protein holds the most common genes and DNA from its merged rows. These V and J calls originate from TCRdb's pipeline instead of the authors' own analysis. Recorded for this sample are approximately 73,000 distinct CDR3 sequences; about 11% of them occurred a single time. Together, the top ten hold 4.7% of the sample.

V sheds 0 bases and J sheds 1 base, leaving 8 bases between their ends. Its CDR3 holds 16 amino acids, cysteine through phenylalanine. Just the 48-base CDR3 DNA is kept, in frame starting at base 1. According to the germline V gene, CDR1 reads SGHTS and CDR2 reads YDEGEE. Here is what the overall study found, with its caveats: VDJdb matching was skewed toward anti-spike CD8 responses and likely underestimated virus-specific expansions, missing private and CD4 specificities.

Set within a cohort of healthcare workers in London, UK, this nested case-control study involved weekly PCR testing of nasopharyngeal swabs along with blood sampling. Healthcare workers were recruited between 23 and 31 March 2020, during the week of the UK lockdown, and were followed weekly for up to roughly 15 weeks. The source material was whole blood. This sequence uses TRBV5-8 and TRBJ1-6; the D gene is not confidently resolved. The source of this sequence is an adult who was a healthcare worker with PCR-confirmed SARS-CoV-2 infection or an uninfected control (not recorded which). The DNA sequence reads TGTGCCAGCAGCTTGGCCGCGGGTTCCTATAATTCACCCCTCCACTTT. This codes for CASSLAAGSYNSPLHF.